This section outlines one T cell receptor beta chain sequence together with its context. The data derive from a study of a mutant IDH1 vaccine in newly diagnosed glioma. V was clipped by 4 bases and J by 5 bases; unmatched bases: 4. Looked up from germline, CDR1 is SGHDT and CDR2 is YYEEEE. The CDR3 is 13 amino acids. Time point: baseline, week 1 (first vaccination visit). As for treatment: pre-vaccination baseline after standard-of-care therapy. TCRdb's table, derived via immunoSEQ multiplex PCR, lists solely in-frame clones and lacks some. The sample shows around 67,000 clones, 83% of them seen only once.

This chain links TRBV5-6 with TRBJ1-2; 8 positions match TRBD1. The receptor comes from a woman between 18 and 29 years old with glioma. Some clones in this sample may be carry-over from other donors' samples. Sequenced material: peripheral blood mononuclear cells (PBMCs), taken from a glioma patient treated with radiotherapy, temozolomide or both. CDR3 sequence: CASSVGQAYGYTF. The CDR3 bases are TGTGCCAGCAGCGTGGGACAGGCTTATGGCTACACCTTC.